This is a list of T cell receptor beta chains from one sample in a study of cytomegalovirus exposure and HLA in healthy donors. TCRdb's copy holds only in-frame clones and misses some; the assay was immunoSEQ multiplex PCR. The sample consists of 38,000 or so clones, approximately 92% of them appearing once. The specimen sequenced was PBMCs. These receptors all stem from a man younger than 35 in good health and CMV-seronegative. Each CDR3 is given with its conserved first and last residue. The D gene is left open where the match is weak. Clone size, where shown, is once, few, many, or a class for clones that have expanded.

j_call v_call clone_size d_call cdr3_aa cdr3_nt
TRBJ2-7 TRBV10-3 . TRBD1 CAISESMVQGAYEQYF TGTGCCATCAGTGAGTCGATGGTACAGGGGGCCTACGAGCAGTACTTC
TRBJ2-2 TRBV10-1 . TRBD2 CASSDRGLAGVRPGELFF TGCGCCAGCAGCGATAGGGGACTAGCGGGAGTAAGGCCCGGGGAGCTGTTTTTT
TRBJ2-7 TRBV5-5 . TRBD1 CASSSPGDRGRQYF TGTGCCAGCAGCTCCCCCGGGGACAGGGGCCGGCAGTACTTC
TRBJ2-1 TRBV9 . TRBD2 CASSVGTSGNEQFF TGTGCCAGCAGCGTAGGGACTAGCGGAAATGAGCAGTTCTTC
TRBJ2-5 TRBV19 . TRBD2 CASILRLAGGPGETQYF TGTGCCAGTATCCTTAGACTAGCGGGAGGGCCGGGAGAGACCCAGTACTTC
TRBJ1-5 TRBV10-2 once TRBD1 CASRVTGEQPQHF TGCGCCAGCAGGGTGACAGGGGAACAGCCCCAGCATTTT
TRBJ1-1 TRBV11-2 . . CASSLIERTEAFF TGTGCCAGCAGCTTGATAGAGCGCACTGAAGCTTTCTTT
TRBJ1-1 TRBV6-5 . TRBD1 CASTRDRALNTEAFF TGTGCCAGCACCCGGGACAGGGCCTTGAACACTGAAGCTTTCTTT
TRBJ1-1 TRBV6-5 . . CASSYYRITNTEAFF TGTGCCAGCAGTTACTACAGAATAACGAACACTGAAGCTTTCTTT
TRBJ2-7 TRBV29-1 . TRBD2 CSVEDPSGRSYEQYF TGCAGCGTTGAAGATCCTAGCGGGAGGTCCTACGAGCAGTACTTC
TRBJ2-1 TRBV19 . TRBD2 CASIPSWGGGEQFF TGTGCCAGTATCCCCAGCTGGGGGGGAGGTGAGCAGTTCTTC